The T cell receptor (beta chain) described here comes from a study of CD8 T cells in Susac syndrome. Study-level findings and limits: As the study acknowledged, the number of individuals who were part of its TCR sequencing and HLA analysis was relatively small.

The CDR3 is made up of 14 amino acids. The V gene end was trimmed by 11 bases and the J gene end by 2 bases; junction bases not matched to a gene: 5. Germline V gene sequence: CDR1 LGHDT, CDR2 YNNKEL (reference sequence). A remark on this clonotype: Its target is not known.

The multiple sclerosis control cohort comprised treatment-naive individuals presenting with stable or active relapsing-remitting disease. With random hexamers, reverse transcription was performed on about 0.45 to 1 ug of RNA. The method of amplification for TCR beta CDR3 was immunoSEQ multiplex PCR, covering 54 Vbeta and 13 Jbeta. One entry per CDR3 protein, called by TCRdb with MiXCR from the immunoSEQ multiplex PCR reads. Of 200,000 or so distinct CDR3 sequences detected, 92% appear once; the ten largest clones hold around 0.15%. This clonotype was sampled from a human donor with multiple sclerosis. This chain links TRBV3-1 with TRBJ2-5; 13 bases match TRBD2. The sequenced material came from CD8+ T cells from PBMCs. The CDR3 DNA follows: TGTGCCTCTGGGACTAGCGGGGTACAAGAGACCCAGTACTTC. Its translation is CASGTSGVQETQYF.